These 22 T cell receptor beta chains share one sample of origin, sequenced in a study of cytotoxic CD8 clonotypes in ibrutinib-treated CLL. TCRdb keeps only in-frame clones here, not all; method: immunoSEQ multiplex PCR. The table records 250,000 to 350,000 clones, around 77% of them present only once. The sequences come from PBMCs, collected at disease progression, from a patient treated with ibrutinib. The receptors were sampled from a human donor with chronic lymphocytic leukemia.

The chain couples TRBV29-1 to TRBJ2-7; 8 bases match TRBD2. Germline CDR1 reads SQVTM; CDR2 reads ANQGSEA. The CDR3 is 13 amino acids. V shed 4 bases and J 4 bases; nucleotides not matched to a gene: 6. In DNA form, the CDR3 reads TGCAGCGTTGCAGCGGGAGTAAGGTACGAGCAGTACTTC. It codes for CSVAAGVRYEQYF.

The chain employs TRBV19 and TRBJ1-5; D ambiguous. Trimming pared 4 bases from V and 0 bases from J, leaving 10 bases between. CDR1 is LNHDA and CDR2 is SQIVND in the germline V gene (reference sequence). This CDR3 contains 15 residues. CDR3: CASSTYAYSNQPQHF. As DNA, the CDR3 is TGTGCCAGTAGTACCTACGCCTATAGCAATCAGCCCCAGCATTTT.

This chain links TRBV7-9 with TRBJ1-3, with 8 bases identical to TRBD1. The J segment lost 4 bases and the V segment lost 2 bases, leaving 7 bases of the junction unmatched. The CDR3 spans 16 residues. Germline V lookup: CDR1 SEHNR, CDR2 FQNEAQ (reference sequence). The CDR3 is CASSLRQGTGGNTIYF. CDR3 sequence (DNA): TGTGCCAGCAGCTTAAGACAGGGGACGGGAGGAAACACCATATATTTT.

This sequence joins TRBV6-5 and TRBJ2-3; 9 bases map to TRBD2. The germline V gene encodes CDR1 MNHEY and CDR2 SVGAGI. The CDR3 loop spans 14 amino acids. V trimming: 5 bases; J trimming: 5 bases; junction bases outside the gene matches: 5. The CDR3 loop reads CASSPQAGGDTQYF. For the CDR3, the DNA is TGTGCCAGCAGTCCCCAAGCGGGGGGAGATACGCAGTATTTT.

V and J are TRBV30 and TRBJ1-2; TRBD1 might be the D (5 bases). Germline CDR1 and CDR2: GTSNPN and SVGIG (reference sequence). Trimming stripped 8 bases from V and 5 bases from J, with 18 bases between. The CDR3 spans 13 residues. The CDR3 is CALLSREGYGYTF. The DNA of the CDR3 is TGTGCCCTCCTTTCAAGGGAGGGGTATGGCTACACCTTC.

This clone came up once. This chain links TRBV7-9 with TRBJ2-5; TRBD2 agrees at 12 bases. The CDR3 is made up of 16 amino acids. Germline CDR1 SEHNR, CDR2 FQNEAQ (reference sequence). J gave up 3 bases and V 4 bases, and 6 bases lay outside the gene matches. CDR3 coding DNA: TGTGCCAGCAGCTACTTCCGACTAGCGGGAGAAGAGACCCAGTACTTC. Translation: CASSYFRLAGEETQYF.

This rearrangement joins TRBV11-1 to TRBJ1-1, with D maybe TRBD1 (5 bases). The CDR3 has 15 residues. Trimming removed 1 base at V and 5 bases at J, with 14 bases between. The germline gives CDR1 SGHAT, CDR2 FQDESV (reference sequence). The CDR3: CASSLVWGVGTEAFF. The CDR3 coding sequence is TGTGCCAGCAGCTTAGTATGGGGGGTTGGAACTGAAGCTTTCTTT.

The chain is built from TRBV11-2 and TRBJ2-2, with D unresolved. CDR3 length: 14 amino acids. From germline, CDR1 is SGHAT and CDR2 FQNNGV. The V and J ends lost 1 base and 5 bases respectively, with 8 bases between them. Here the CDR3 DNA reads TGTGCCAGCAGCTTAGCTGGGATTACCGGGGAGCTGTTTTTT. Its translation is CASSLAGITGELFF.

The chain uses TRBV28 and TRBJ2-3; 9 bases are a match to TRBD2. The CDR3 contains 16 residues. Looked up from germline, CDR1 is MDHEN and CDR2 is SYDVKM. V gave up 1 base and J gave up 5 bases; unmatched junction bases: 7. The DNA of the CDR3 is TGTGCCAGCAGTTTATTAGGAGCGGGAGGTCTAGATACGCAGTATTTT. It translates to CASSLLGAGGLDTQYF.

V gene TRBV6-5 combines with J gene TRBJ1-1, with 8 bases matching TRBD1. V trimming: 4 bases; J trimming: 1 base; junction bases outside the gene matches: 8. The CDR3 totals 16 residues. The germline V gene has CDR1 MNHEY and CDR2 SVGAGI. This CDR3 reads CASSSPRTGRNTEAFF. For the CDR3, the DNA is TGTGCCAGCAGTTCTCCCCGGACAGGGAGGAACACTGAAGCTTTCTTT.

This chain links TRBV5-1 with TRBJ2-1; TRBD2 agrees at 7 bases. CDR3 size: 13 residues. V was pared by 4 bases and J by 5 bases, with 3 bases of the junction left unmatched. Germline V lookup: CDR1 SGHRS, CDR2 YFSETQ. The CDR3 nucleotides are TGCGCCAGCAGCGACGGGACTAACAATGAGCAGTTCTTC. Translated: CASSDGTNNEQFF.

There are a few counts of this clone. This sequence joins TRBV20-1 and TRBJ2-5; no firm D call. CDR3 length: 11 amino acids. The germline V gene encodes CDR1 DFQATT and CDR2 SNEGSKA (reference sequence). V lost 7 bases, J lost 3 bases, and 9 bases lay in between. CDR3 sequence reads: CSVGTKETQYF. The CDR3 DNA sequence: TGCAGTGTCGGAACCAAAGAGACCCAGTACTTC.

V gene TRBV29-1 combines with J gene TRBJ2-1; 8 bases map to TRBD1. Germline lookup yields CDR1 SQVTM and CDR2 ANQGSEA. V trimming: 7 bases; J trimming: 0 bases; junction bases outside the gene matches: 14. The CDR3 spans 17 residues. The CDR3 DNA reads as TGCAGCGCACCGCCGGACAGGGCCCACCTCTCCTACAATGAGCAGTTCTTC. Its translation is CSAPPDRAHLSYNEQFF.

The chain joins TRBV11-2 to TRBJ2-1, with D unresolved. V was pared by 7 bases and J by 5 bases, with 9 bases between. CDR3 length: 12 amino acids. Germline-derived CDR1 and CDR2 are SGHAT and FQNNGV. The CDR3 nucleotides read TGTGCCAGCACCTTTACCAACAATGAGCAGTTCTTC. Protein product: CASTFTNNEQFF. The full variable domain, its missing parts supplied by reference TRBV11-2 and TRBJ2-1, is EAGVAQSPRYKIIEKRQSVAFWCNPISGHATLYWYQQILGQGPKLLIQFQNNGVVDDSQLPKDRFSAERLKGVDSTLKIQPAKLEDSAVYLCASTFTNNEQFFGPGTRLTVL.

This CDR3 reads CASSEALQGAGGELFF. For the CDR3, the DNA is TGTGCCAGCAGTGAAGCGCTTCAGGGGGCGGGCGGGGAGCTGTTTTTT. This chain uses TRBV2 with TRBJ2-2, with 8 positions matching TRBD1. The V and J ends lost 0 bases and 7 bases, in that order; junction bases with no gene match: 7. Germline V CDR1 and CDR2: SNHLY, FYNNEI. The CDR3 sequence is 16 residues long.

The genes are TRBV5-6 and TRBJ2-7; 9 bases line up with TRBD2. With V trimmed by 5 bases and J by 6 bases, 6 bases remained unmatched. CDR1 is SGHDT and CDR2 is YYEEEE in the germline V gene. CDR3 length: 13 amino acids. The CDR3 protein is CASSIAGVSEQYF. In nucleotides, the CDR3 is TGTGCCAGCAGTATAGCGGGGGTCTCCGAGCAGTACTTC.

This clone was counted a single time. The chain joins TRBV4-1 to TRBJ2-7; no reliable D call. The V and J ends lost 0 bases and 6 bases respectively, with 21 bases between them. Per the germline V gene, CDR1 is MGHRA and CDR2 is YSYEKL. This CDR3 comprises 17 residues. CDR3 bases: TGCGCCAGCAGCCAAGATTATATGAGGCAAGGTCGGTCCGAGCAGTACTTC. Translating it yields CASSQDYMRQGRSEQYF.

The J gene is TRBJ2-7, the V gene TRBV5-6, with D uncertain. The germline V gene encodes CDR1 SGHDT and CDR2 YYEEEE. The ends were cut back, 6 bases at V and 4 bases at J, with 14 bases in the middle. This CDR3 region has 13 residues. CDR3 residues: CASTILLGYEQYF. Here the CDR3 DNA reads TGTGCCAGCACGATCCTGCTGGGTTACGAGCAGTACTTC.

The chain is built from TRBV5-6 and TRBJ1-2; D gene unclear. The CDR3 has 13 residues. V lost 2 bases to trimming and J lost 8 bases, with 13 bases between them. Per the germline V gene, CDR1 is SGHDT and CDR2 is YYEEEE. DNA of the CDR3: TGTGCCAGCAGCTTTAGCGGCGGAGGGGGCTACACCTTC. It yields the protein CASSFSGGGGYTF.

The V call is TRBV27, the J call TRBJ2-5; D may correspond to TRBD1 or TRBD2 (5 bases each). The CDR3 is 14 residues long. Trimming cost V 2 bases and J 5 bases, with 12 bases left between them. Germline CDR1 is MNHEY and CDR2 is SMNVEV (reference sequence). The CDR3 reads CASSLNSGTETQYF. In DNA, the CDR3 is TGTGCCAGCAGTTTAAATTCAGGGACGGAGACCCAGTACTTC.

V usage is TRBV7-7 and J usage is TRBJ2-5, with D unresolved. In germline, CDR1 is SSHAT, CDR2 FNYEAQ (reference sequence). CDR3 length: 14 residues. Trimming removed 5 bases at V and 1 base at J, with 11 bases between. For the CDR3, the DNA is TGTGCCAGCAGCCCCTCGGGCCTCCAAGAGACCCAGTACTTC. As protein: CASSPSGLQETQYF. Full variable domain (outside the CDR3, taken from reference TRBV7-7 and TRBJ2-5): GAGVSQSPRYKVTKRGQDVTLRCDPISSHATLYWYQQALGQGPEFLTYFNYEAQPDKSGLPSDRFSAERPEGSISTLTIQRTEQRDSAMYRCASSPSGLQETQYFGPGTRLLVL.

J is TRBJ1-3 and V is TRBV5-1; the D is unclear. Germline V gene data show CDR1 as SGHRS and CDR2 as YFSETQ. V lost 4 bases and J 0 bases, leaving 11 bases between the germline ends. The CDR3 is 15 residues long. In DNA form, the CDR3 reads TGCGCCAGCAGCGTAGACATCGGCTCTGGAAACACCATATATTTT. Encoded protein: CASSVDIGSGNTIYF.